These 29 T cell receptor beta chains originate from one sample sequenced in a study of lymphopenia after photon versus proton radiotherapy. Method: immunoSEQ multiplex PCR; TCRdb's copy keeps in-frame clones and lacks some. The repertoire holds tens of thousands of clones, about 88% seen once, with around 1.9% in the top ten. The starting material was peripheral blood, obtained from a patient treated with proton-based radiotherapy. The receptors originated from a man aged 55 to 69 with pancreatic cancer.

The CDR3 DNA reads TGTGCCAGCTCACTTCGGACAGCCCAAGAGACCCAGTACTTC. It codes for CASSLRTAQETQYF. J is TRBJ2-5 and V is TRBV18; TRBD1 might be the D (6 bases). V was shortened by 4 bases and J by 1 base, with 10 bases between the two germline ends. The CDR3 spans 14 residues. CDR1 and CDR2 from the germline V gene are KGHSH and LQKENI.

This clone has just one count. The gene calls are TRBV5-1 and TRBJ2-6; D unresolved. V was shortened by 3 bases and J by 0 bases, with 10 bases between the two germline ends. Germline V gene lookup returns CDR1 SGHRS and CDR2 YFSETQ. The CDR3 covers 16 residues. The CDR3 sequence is CASSSLGNSGANVLTF. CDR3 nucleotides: TGCGCCAGCAGCTCTCTGGGGAACTCTGGGGCCAACGTCCTGACTTTC.

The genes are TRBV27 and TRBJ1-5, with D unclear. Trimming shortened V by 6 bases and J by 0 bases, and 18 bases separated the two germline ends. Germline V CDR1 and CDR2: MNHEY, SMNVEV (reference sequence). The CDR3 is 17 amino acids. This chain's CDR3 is CASSQLGGVSSNQPQHF. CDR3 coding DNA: TGTGCCAGCAGCCAACTAGGCGGGGTGAGTAGCAATCAGCCCCAGCATTTT.

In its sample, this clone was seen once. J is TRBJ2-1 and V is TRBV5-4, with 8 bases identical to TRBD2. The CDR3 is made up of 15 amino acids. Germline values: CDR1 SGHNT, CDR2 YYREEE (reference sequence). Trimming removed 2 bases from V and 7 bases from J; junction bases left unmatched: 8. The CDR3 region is CASSFLAGPGNEQFF. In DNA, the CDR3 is TGTGCCAGCAGCTTTCTAGCGGGCCCCGGGAATGAGCAGTTCTTC.

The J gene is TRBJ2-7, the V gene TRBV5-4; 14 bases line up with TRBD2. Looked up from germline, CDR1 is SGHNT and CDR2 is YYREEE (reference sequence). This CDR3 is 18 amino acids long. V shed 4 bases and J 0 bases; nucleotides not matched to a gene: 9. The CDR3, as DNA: TGTGCCAGCAGCCAAGGTCTAGGACTAGCGGGGGGCTCCTACGAGCAGTACTTC. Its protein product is CASSQGLGLAGGSYEQYF.

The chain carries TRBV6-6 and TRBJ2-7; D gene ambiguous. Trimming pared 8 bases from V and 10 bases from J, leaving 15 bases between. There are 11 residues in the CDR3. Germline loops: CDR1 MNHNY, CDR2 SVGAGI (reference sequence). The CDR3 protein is CASSSGRYQYF. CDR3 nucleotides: TGTGCCAGCTCATCCGGGCGGTATCAGTACTTC.

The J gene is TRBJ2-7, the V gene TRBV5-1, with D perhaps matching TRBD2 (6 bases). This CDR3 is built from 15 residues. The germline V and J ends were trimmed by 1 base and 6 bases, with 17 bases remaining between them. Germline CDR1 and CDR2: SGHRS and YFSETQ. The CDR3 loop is CASSLNGGSGSEQYF. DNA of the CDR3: TGCGCCAGCAGCTTGAATGGAGGGAGCGGTTCCGAGCAGTACTTC.

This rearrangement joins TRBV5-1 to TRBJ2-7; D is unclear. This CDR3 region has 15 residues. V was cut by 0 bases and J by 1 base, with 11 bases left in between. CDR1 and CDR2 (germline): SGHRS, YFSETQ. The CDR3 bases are TGCGCCAGCAGCTTGGAAGACCGCTCATCCTACGAGCAGTACTTC. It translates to CASSLEDRSSYEQYF.

Here the CDR3 reads CAWTRGLAGTDTQYF. The CDR3 DNA follows: TGTGCCTGGACACGAGGACTAGCGGGAACAGATACGCAGTATTTT. V usage is TRBV30 and J usage is TRBJ2-3; 12 nucleotides agree with TRBD2. V gave up 4 bases and J gave up 3 bases; unmatched junction bases: 5. Germline assignment: CDR1 GTSNPN and CDR2 SVGIG (reference sequence). The CDR3 length is 15 residues. Full variable domain (remainder filled in from reference TRBV30 and TRBJ2-3): SQTIHQWPATLVQPVGSPLSLECTVEGTSNPNLYWYRQAAGRGLQLLFYSVGIGQISSEVPQNLSASRPQDRQFILSSKKLLLSDSGFYLCAWTRGLAGTDTQYFGPGTRLTVL.

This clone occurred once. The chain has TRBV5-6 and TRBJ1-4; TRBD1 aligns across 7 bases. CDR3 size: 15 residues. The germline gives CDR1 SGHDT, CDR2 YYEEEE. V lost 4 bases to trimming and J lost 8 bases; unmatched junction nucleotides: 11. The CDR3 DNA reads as TGTGCCAGCAGCGGGAGACAGGGTTCAGGAGAAAAACTGTTTTTT. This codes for CASSGRQGSGEKLFF.

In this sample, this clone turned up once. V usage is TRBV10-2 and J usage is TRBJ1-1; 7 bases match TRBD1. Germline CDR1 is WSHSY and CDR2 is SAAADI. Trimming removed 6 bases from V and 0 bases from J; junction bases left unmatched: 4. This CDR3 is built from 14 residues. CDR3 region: CASRGTEMNTEAFF. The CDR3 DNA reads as TGCGCCAGCAGGGGGACAGAAATGAACACTGAAGCTTTCTTT.

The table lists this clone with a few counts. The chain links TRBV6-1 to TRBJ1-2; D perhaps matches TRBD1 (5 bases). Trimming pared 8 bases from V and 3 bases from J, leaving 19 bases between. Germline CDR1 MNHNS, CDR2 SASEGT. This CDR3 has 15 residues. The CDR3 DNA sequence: TGTGCCAGCCTCAAGGGGTCCAGAGGGGACTATGGCTACACCTTC. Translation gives CASLKGSRGDYGYTF.

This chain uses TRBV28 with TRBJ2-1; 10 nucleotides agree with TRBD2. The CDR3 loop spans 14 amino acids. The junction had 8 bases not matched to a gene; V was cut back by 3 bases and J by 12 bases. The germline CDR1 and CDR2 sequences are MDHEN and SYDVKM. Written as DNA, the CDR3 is TGTGCCAGCAGTTTCCTAGCGGGAGTACGCCCGCAGTTCTTC. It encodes CASSFLAGVRPQFF.

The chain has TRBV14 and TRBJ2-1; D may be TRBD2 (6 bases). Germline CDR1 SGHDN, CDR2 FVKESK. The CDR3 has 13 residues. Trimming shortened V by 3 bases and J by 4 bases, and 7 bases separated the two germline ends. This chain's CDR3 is CASSQGLYNEQFF. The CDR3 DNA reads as TGTGCCAGCAGCCAGGGACTTTACAATGAGCAGTTCTTC.

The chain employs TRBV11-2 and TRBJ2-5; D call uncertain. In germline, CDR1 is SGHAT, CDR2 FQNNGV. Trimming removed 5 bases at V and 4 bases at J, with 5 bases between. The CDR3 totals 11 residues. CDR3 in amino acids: CASSQGETQYF. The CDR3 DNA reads TGTGCCAGCAGCCAAGGAGAGACCCAGTACTTC. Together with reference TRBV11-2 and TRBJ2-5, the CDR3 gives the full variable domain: EAGVAQSPRYKIIEKRQSVAFWCNPISGHATLYWYQQILGQGPKLLIQFQNNGVVDDSQLPKDRFSAERLKGVDSTLKIQPAKLEDSAVYLCASSQGETQYFGPGTRLLVL.

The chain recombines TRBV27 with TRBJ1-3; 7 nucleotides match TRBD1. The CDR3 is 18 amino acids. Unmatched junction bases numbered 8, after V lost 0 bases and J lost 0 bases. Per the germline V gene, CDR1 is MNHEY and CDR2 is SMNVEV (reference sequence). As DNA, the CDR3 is TGTGCCAGCAGTTTATCCCCGGGGACAGAAACCTCTGGAAACACCATATATTTT. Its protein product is CASSLSPGTETSGNTIYF.

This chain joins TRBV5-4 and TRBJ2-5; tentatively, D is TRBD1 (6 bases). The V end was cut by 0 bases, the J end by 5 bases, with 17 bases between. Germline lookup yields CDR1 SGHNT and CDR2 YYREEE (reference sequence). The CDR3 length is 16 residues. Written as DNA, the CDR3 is TGTGCCAGCAGCTTGGGAGGGGGTGGGCTGGAGGAGACCCAGTACTTC. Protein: CASSLGGGGLEETQYF. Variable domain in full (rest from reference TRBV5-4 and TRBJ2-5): ETGVTQSPTHLIKTRGQQVTLRCSSQSGHNTVSWYQQALGQGPQFIFQYYREEENGRGNFPPRFSGLQFPNYSSELNVNALELDDSALYLCASSLGGGGLEETQYFGPGTRLLVL.

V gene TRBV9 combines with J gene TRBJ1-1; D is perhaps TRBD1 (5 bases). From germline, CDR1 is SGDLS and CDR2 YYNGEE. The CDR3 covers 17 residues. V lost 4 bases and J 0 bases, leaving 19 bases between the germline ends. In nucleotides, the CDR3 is TGTGCCAGCAGCCCCCTAACAGGACTGCTGATGAACACTGAAGCTTTCTTT. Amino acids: CASSPLTGLLMNTEAFF.

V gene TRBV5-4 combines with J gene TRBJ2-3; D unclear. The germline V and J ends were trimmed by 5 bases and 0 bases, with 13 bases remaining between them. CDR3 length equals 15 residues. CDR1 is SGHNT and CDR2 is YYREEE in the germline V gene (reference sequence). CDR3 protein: CASSPTAPSTDTQYF. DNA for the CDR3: TGTGCCAGCAGTCCGACCGCTCCTAGCACAGATACGCAGTATTTT. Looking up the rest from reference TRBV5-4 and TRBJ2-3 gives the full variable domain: ETGVTQSPTHLIKTRGQQVTLRCSSQSGHNTVSWYQQALGQGPQFIFQYYREEENGRGNFPPRFSGLQFPNYSSELNVNALELDDSALYLCASSPTAPSTDTQYFGPGTRLTVL.

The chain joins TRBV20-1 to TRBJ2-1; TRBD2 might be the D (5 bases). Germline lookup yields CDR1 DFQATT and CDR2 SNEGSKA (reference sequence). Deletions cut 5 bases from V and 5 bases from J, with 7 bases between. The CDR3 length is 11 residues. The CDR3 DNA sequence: TGCAGTGCTCGGGATCACAATGAGCAGTTCTTC. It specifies CSARDHNEQFF.

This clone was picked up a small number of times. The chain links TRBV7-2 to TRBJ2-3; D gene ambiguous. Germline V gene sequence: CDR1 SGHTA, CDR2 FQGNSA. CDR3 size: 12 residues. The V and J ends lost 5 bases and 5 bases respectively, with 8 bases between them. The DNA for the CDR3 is TGTGCCAGCAGCCCCCCAGGAGATACGCAGTATTTT. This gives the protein CASSPPGDTQYF.

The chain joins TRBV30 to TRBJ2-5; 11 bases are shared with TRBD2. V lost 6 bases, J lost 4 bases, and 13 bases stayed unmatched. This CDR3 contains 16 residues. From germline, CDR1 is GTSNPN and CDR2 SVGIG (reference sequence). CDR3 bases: TGTGCCTGCCACTGGGGTAGCGGGAGGGCCGGAGAGACCCAGTACTTC. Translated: CACHWGSGRAGETQYF.

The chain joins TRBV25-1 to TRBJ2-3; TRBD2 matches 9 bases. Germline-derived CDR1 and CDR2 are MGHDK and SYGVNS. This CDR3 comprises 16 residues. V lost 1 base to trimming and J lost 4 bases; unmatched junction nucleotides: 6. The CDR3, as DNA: TGTGCCAGCAGTGAATCTCTAGCGGGGTATTCAGATACGCAGTATTTT. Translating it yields CASSESLAGYSDTQYF.

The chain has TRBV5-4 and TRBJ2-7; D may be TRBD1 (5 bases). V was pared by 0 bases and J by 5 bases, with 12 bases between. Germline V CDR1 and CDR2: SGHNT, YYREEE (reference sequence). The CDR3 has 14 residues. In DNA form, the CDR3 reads TGTGCCAGCAGCTTGGATGCAGGGAAGCACGAGCAGTACTTC. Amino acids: CASSLDAGKHEQYF.

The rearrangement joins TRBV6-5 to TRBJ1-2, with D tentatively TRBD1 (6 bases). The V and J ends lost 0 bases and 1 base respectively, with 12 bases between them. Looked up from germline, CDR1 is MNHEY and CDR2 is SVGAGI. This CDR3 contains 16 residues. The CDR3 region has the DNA TGTGCCAGCAGTTACTCGACACAGGGAATTAACTATGGCTACACCTTC. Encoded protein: CASSYSTQGINYGYTF.

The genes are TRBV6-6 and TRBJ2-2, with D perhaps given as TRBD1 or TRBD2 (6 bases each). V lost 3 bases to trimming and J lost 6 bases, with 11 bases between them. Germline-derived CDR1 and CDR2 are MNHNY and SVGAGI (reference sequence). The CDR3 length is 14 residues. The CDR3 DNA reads TGTGCCAGCAGTTATTATGGGGGGCCCGGGGAGCTGTTTTTT. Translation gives CASSYYGGPGELFF.

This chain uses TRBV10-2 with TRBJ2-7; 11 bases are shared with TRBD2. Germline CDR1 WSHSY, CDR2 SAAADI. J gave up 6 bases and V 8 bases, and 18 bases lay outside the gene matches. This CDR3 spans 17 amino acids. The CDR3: CASGGTRGSGRAFEQYF. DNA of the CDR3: TGCGCCAGCGGGGGGACACGAGGTAGCGGGAGGGCCTTCGAGCAGTACTTC.

The CDR3 protein is CASSFRLDSYNEQFF. As DNA, the CDR3 is TGTGCCAGCAGCTTCCGGCTAGACTCCTACAATGAGCAGTTCTTC. V and J are TRBV11-2 and TRBJ2-1, with no clear D. The CDR3 sequence is 15 residues long. CDR1 and CDR2 from the germline V gene are SGHAT and FQNNGV. V was trimmed by 3 bases and J by 0 bases, leaving 9 bases between them. Based on the CDR3 plus reference TRBV11-2 and TRBJ2-1, the full variable domain is EAGVAQSPRYKIIEKRQSVAFWCNPISGHATLYWYQQILGQGPKLLIQFQNNGVVDDSQLPKDRFSAERLKGVDSTLKIQPAKLEDSAVYLCASSFRLDSYNEQFFGPGTRLTVL.

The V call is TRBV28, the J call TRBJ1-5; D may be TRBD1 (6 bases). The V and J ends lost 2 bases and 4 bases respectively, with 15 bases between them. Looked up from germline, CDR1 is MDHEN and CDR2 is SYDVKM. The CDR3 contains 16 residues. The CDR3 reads CASSLQAGDGNQPQHF. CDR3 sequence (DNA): TGTGCCAGCAGTTTACAGGCAGGGGATGGAAATCAGCCCCAGCATTTT.